The 27 T cell receptor beta chains given below trace back to one sample, sequenced in a study of blood T cell repertoires in COVID-19. Sequenced by immunoSEQ multiplex PCR; TCRdb stores in-frame clones only, minus some. The sample has about 200,000 clones, 89% seen once. The sample was peripheral blood. Receptors originate from a woman aged 35 to 49 with acute or convalescent COVID-19.

The chain recombines TRBV6-1 with TRBJ1-2; D is perhaps TRBD1 (5 bases). V lost 0 bases and J 4 bases, leaving 12 bases between the germline ends. This CDR3 has 15 amino acids. Germline-derived CDR1 and CDR2 are MNHNS and SASEGT. CDR3 in amino acids: CASSEAGQGFYGYTF. DNA for the CDR3: TGTGCCAGCAGTGAAGCGGGGCAGGGTTTCTATGGCTACACCTTC.

The chain couples TRBV19 to TRBJ1-1; 8 nucleotides match TRBD1. The CDR3 covers 14 residues. The trim removed 3 bases at V and 11 bases at J, leaving 11 bases unmatched. Per the germline V gene, CDR1 is LNHDA and CDR2 is SQIVND (reference sequence). DNA of the CDR3: TGTGCCAGTAGTATGGGGCAGGGGGCCCCGGGGGCTTTCTTT. It codes for CASSMGQGAPGAFF.

V and J are TRBV5-8 and TRBJ1-4; a possible D gene is TRBD1 (6 bases). The V gene lost 4 bases and the J gene lost 0 bases, with 13 bases spanning the gap. Germline V gene sequence: CDR1 SGHTS, CDR2 YDEGEE. This CDR3 region has 16 residues. In DNA form, the CDR3 reads TGTGCCAGCAGCCCCGGGACATCAACAACTAATGAAAAACTGTTTTTT. Encoded protein: CASSPGTSTTNEKLFF.

As DNA, the CDR3 is TGCGCCAGCAGACCCGGGACAGGGAACACCGGGGAGCTGTTTTTT. Translating gives CASRPGTGNTGELFF. The chain links TRBV5-1 to TRBJ2-2, with 8 bases lining up with TRBD1. With 5 bases clipped from V and 1 base from J, the junction kept 4 bases outside the gene matches. The CDR3 totals 15 residues. Per the germline V gene, CDR1 is SGHRS and CDR2 is YFSETQ.

V and J are TRBV13 and TRBJ2-1; tentatively, D is TRBD1 (6 bases). Trimming removed 1 base at V and 8 bases at J, with 18 bases between. The CDR3 sequence is 16 residues long. Germline CDR1 is PRHDT and CDR2 is FYEKMQ (reference sequence). CDR3 sequence: CASSLVKRLGGYEQFF. CDR3 bases: TGTGCCAGCAGCTTAGTCAAGAGATTAGGGGGTTATGAGCAGTTCTTC.

The chain recombines TRBV5-6 with TRBJ1-3; the D gene is possibly TRBD1 (5 bases). Germline CDR1 SGHDT, CDR2 YYEEEE. The CDR3 length is 17 residues. V lost 1 base to trimming and J lost 0 bases, with 14 bases between them. For the CDR3, the DNA is TGTGCCAGCAGCTTGCCGGACACTCTCTCCTCTGGAAACACCATATATTTT. Protein sequence: CASSLPDTLSSGNTIYF.

The chain joins TRBV11-2 to TRBJ2-1, with 10 positions matching TRBD2. Trimming removed 6 bases from V and 2 bases from J; junction bases left unmatched: 4. The CDR3 extends over 15 amino acids. CDR1 SGHAT and CDR2 FQNNGV come from the germline V gene. The CDR3 region is CASSRTSGAYNEQFF. The CDR3 coding sequence is TGTGCCAGCAGTCGTACTAGCGGGGCCTACAATGAGCAGTTCTTC. Full variable domain (outside the CDR3, taken from reference TRBV11-2 and TRBJ2-1): EAGVAQSPRYKIIEKRQSVAFWCNPISGHATLYWYQQILGQGPKLLIQFQNNGVVDDSQLPKDRFSAERLKGVDSTLKIQPAKLEDSAVYLCASSRTSGAYNEQFFGPGTRLTVL.

The chain is built from TRBV5-1 and TRBJ1-1; TRBD1 might be the D (5 bases). Trimming stripped 5 bases from V and 0 bases from J, with 11 bases between. Germline CDR1 reads SGHRS; CDR2 reads YFSETQ. The CDR3 runs 14 residues. CDR3 residues: CASSWTTMNTEAFF. CDR3 DNA: TGCGCCAGCAGTTGGACAACAATGAACACTGAAGCTTTCTTT. Filled out from reference TRBV5-1 and TRBJ1-1, the complete variable domain reads KAGVTQTPRYLIKTRGQQVTLSCSPISGHRSVSWYQQTPGQGLQFLFEYFSETQRNKGNFPGRFSGRQFSNSRSEMNVSTLELGDSALYLCASSWTTMNTEAFFGQGTRLTVV.

This clone was seen a few times. This sample also contains other DNA sequences that code for the same CDR3. V gene TRBV29-1 combines with J gene TRBJ1-2; D ambiguous. The V gene lost 4 bases and the J gene lost 2 bases, with 5 bases spanning the gap. Per germline, CDR1 SQVTM and CDR2 ANQGSEA. The CDR3 is 11 amino acids. The CDR3 region has the DNA TGCAGCGTTGTTGAGAACTATGGCTACACCTTC. Translated, it gives CSVVENYGYTF.

This clone turned up a few times. The rearrangement links TRBV5-1 to TRBJ1-1, with D possibly matching TRBD1 (5 bases). There are 12 residues in the CDR3. From germline, CDR1 is SGHRS and CDR2 YFSETQ. V shed 7 bases and J shed 0 bases, with 7 bases lying between them. CDR3 DNA: TGCGCCAGCTCGGGGGTGAACACTGAAGCTTTCTTT. It yields the protein CASSGVNTEAFF.

Only a few counts were recorded for this clone. The chain couples TRBV3-1 (or the pseudogene TRBV3-2) to TRBJ1-2; D is possibly TRBD1 (5 bases). The CDR3 totals 12 residues. The V end was cut by 3 bases, the J end by 6 bases, with 8 bases between. Germline V gene data show CDR1 as LGHDT and CDR2 as YNNKEL (reference sequence). The CDR3 nucleotides are TGTGCCAGCAGCCAGGGGCGGAATGGCTACACCTTC. Its translation: CASSQGRNGYTF.

V usage is TRBV5-4 and J usage is TRBJ2-7; D uncertain. Germline CDR1 and CDR2: SGHNT and YYREEE (reference sequence). Deletions cut 4 bases from V and 1 base from J, with 6 bases between. The CDR3 length is 12 residues. The CDR3 DNA follows: TGTGCCAGCAGCCGAGGTTCCTACGAGCAGTACGTC. Residues: CASSRGSYEQYV.

This clone was observed once. The chain recombines TRBV28 with TRBJ1-1, with D perhaps matching TRBD1 (6 bases). This CDR3 is 13 amino acids long. Germline V gene lookup returns CDR1 MDHEN and CDR2 SYDVKM. V gave up 7 bases and J gave up 11 bases, with 20 bases separating them. The CDR3 DNA sequence: TGTGCCAGCACCTCGGGACAAGGACTTGAGGCTTTCTTT. Protein product: CASTSGQGLEAFF.

This clone was detected only once. V is TRBV30 and J is TRBJ1-2; 8 bases match TRBD1. There are 13 residues in the CDR3. Germline values: CDR1 GTSNPN, CDR2 SVGIG (reference sequence). Unmatched junction bases numbered 3, after V lost 2 bases and J lost 4 bases. The CDR3 region is CAWSSQGAYGYTF. The DNA for the CDR3 is TGTGCCTGGAGTAGTCAGGGGGCCTATGGCTACACCTTC. Full variable domain (outside the CDR3, taken from reference TRBV30 and TRBJ1-2): SQTIHQWPATLVQPVGSPLSLECTVEGTSNPNLYWYRQAAGRGLQLLFYSVGIGQISSEVPQNLSASRPQDRQFILSSKKLLLSDSGFYLCAWSSQGAYGYTFGSGTRLTVV.

This rearrangement joins TRBV29-1 to TRBJ2-3, with a possible D match to TRBD1 (6 bases). Trimming took 6 bases from V and 6 from J, leaving 13 bases between them. The germline gives CDR1 SQVTM, CDR2 ANQGSEA. This CDR3 spans 12 amino acids. DNA for the CDR3: TGCAGCGTCTCAGGACAGACGGATACGCAGTATTTT. Protein sequence: CSVSGQTDTQYF.

V and J are TRBV4-1 and TRBJ1-3; D is unresolved. The CDR3 is made up of 15 amino acids. Trimming left V 0 bases short and J 0 bases short, with 6 bases between. Germline lookup yields CDR1 MGHRA and CDR2 YSYEKL. CDR3 sequence reads: CASSQDPGSGNTIYF. DNA for the CDR3: TGCGCCAGCAGCCAAGATCCGGGCTCTGGAAACACCATATATTTT.

About this clone: Compared with germline, one end of the junction differs, possibly owing to a read error. The V call is TRBV29-1, the J call TRBJ2-5; TRBD1 matches 9 bases. Germline lookup yields CDR1 SQVTM and CDR2 ANQGSEA. The CDR3 covers 10 residues. In nucleotides, the CDR3 is TGCAGCGTTGTAAAGGACAGGGGAAACTTC. Its translation: CSVVKDRGNF. Full variable domain (missing parts from reference TRBV29-1 and TRBJ2-5): SAVISQKPSRDICQRGTSLTIQCQVDSQVTMMFWYRQQPGQSLTLIATANQGSEATYESGFVIDKFPISRPNLTFSTLTVSNMSPEDSSIYLCSVVKDRGNFGPGTRLLVL.

About this clone: One end of the junction does not line up with germline, which may come from a read error. The V gene is TRBV4-1, the J gene TRBJ1-2; 8 bases agree with TRBD1. Germline V lookup: CDR1 MGHRA, CDR2 YSYEKL. CDR3 length equals 18 residues. The CDR3, as DNA: TGCGCCCGCAGCCAAGGGGGGGGGATTGGACAGGGCGCCTATGGCTACACCTTC. It specifies CARSQGGGIGQGAYGYTF.

The chain carries TRBV6-1 and TRBJ2-3, with a weak D call TRBD2 (7 bases). The V end lost 2 bases, the J end lost 0 bases, and 18 bases lay between the germline ends. CDR3 length: 18 residues. The germline V gene encodes CDR1 MNHNS and CDR2 SASEGT. CDR3 protein: CASSEIKGGPTSTDTQYF. The CDR3 bases are TGTGCCAGCAGTGAAATAAAGGGGGGGCCCACTAGCACAGATACGCAGTATTTT.

V usage is TRBV7-9 and J usage is TRBJ1-1; 8 bases map to TRBD1. This CDR3 comprises 15 residues. Germline V gives CDR1 SEHNR, CDR2 FQNEAQ (reference sequence). The junction had 10 bases not matched to a gene; V was cut back by 4 bases and J by 6 bases. The CDR3 spells CASSSNRQGLPEAFF. The CDR3 DNA is TGTGCCAGCAGCTCAAATCGACAGGGGCTCCCTGAAGCTTTCTTT.

This chain joins TRBV7-9 and TRBJ1-1, with D possibly being TRBD1 (6 bases). The germline V gene encodes CDR1 SEHNR and CDR2 FQNEAQ (reference sequence). Trimming cost V 1 base and J 2 bases, with 8 bases left between them. The CDR3 is made up of 14 amino acids. The CDR3 DNA follows: TGTGCCAGCAGCTTAGTACAGGGAAACACTGAAGCTTTCTTT. It translates to CASSLVQGNTEAFF.

The rearrangement uses TRBV5-1 and TRBJ2-5; TRBD1 agrees at 7 bases. J lost 2 bases, V lost 2 bases, and 12 bases had no gene match. This CDR3 region has 17 residues. The germline gives CDR1 SGHRS, CDR2 YFSETQ. In nucleotides, the CDR3 is TGCGCCAGCAGCTTAAGGTTGAATAGGGACAGTCAAGAGACCCAGTACTTC. This encodes CASSLRLNRDSQETQYF. Combining the CDR3 with reference TRBV5-1 and TRBJ2-5 gives the whole variable domain KAGVTQTPRYLIKTRGQQVTLSCSPISGHRSVSWYQQTPGQGLQFLFEYFSETQRNKGNFPGRFSGRQFSNSRSEMNVSTLELGDSALYLCASSLRLNRDSQETQYFGPGTRLLVL.

The V call is TRBV19, the J call TRBJ1-5; no firm D call. Trimming removed 3 bases from V and 2 bases from J, with 11 bases in between. CDR1 is LNHDA, CDR2 SQIVND, per germline (reference sequence). The CDR3 totals 15 residues. CDR3 sequence reads: CASSIGSIGNQPQHF. CDR3 nucleotide sequence: TGTGCCAGTAGTATCGGTTCGATTGGCAATCAGCCCCAGCATTTT.

The chain couples TRBV4-2 to TRBJ1-6; no clear D. The CDR3 is 15 amino acids. Trimming left V 0 bases short and J 8 bases short, with 11 bases between. CDR1 and CDR2 (germline): LGHNA, YNFKEQ. CDR3 nucleotides: TGTGCCAGCAGCCAAGATTTACAGCGGGATTCACCCCTCCACTTT. Protein product: CASSQDLQRDSPLHF.

Turning to this clone: Other DNA sequences in this sample translate to the same CDR3. The chain links TRBV11-2 to TRBJ2-7; possibly TRBD2 for D (6 bases). Trimming cost V 0 bases and J 2 bases, with 11 bases left between them. This CDR3 is built from 15 residues. CDR1 and CDR2 from the germline V gene are SGHAT and FQNNGV. The chain's CDR3 is CASSLEGRGAYEQYV. DNA for the CDR3: TGTGCCAGCAGCTTAGAGGGGCGGGGAGCCTACGAGCAGTACGTC.

The V and J genes are TRBV27 and TRBJ1-1; 11 bases are a match to TRBD1. The CDR3 is 14 residues long. V gave up 7 bases and J gave up 5 bases; unmatched junction bases: 6. CDR1 is MNHEY, CDR2 SMNVEV, per germline (reference sequence). CDR3: CASKDRGRETEAFF. CDR3 sequence (DNA): TGTGCCAGCAAGGACAGGGGGCGTGAGACTGAAGCTTTCTTT.

This sequence joins TRBV5-1 and TRBJ1-1, with no clear D. Looked up from germline, CDR1 is SGHRS and CDR2 is YFSETQ. Trimming took 0 bases from V and 1 from J, leaving 7 bases between them. This CDR3 region has 14 residues. CDR3 nucleotide sequence: TGCGCCAGCAGCTTGGGAGGCAGGAACACTGAAGCTTTCTTT. Translation: CASSLGGRNTEAFF.